These 20 T cell receptor beta chains came from one sample sequenced in a study of T cells in Graves' hyperthyroidism and ophthalmopathy. From RNA transcripts, TCR beta CDR3 regions were amplified. A first-round RT-PCR of the TCR CDR3 used the HTBI primer set. TCRdb reprocessed the multiplex PCR reads via MiXCR and lists one record per CDR3 protein. The table shows approximately 520,000 distinct CDR3 sequences, with around 21% occurring only once. The sequenced material came from blood. The receptors were gathered from a man between 18 and 35 years old with Graves' hyperthyroidism.

This clonotype showed up just a few times. The chain couples TRBV20-1 to TRBJ2-7, with 7 bases aligning to TRBD2. Unmatched junction bases numbered 11, after V lost 6 bases and J lost 0 bases. The CDR3 contains 15 residues. Per the germline V gene, CDR1 is DFQATT and CDR2 is SNEGSKA (reference sequence). The CDR3 sequence is CSAVAGRETSYEQYF. CDR3 DNA sequence: TGCAGTGCCGTGGCGGGGCGGGAGACCTCCTACGAGCAGTACTTC.

This rearrangement joins TRBV5-4 to TRBJ2-5, with D perhaps being TRBD1 or TRBD2 (7 bases each). Germline assignment: CDR1 SGHNT and CDR2 YYREEE (reference sequence). The length of the CDR3 is 17 residues. The germline V and J ends were trimmed by 4 bases and 5 bases, with 24 bases remaining between them. The CDR3 reads CASSPTTPGQGGETQYF. DNA of the CDR3: TGTGCCAGCAGCCCCACCACCCCCGGGCAGGGGGGGGAGACCCAGTACTTC.

This clonotype appeared many times. CDR3 residues: CASRERVLNTEAFF. Here the CDR3 DNA reads TGTGCCAGCAGAGAGAGGGTCCTGAACACTGAAGCTTTCTTT. The rearrangement joins TRBV12-3 or TRBV12-4 to TRBJ1-1; no reliable D call. The V end was cut by 6 bases, the J end by 0 bases, with 11 bases between. The CDR3 runs to 14 residues.

The table lists this clonotype with many counts. The DNA for the CDR3 is TGTGCCAGCACCCGGGACGGACCCTACGAGCAGTACTTC. The encoded protein is CASTRDGPYEQYF. The chain links TRBV11-2 to TRBJ2-7; D may match TRBD1 or TRBD2 (5 bases each). CDR1 is SGHAT, CDR2 FQNNGV, per germline. The CDR3 is 13 amino acids. V dropped 7 bases and J dropped 2 bases, with 12 bases sitting between them.

This clonotype was observed a few times. The V call is TRBV4-1, the J call TRBJ2-5, with D possibly matching TRBD1 (5 bases). Between the trimmed V and J ends, which lost 0 bases and 6 bases, there was a span of 14 bases. CDR1 is MGHRA and CDR2 is YSYEKL in the germline V gene. The CDR3 totals 15 residues. CDR3 loop: CASSQDPPTAQTQYF. The CDR3 DNA reads TGCGCCAGCAGCCAAGATCCCCCGACAGCACAGACCCAGTACTTC.

The rearrangement uses TRBV12-3 or TRBV12-4 and TRBJ2-5; D is tentatively TRBD1 or TRBD2 (7 bases each). V gave up 4 bases and J gave up 2 bases, with 17 bases separating them. The CDR3 has 16 amino acids. CDR3 sequence reads: CASSYSLQGGQETQYF. CDR3 nucleotide sequence: TGTGCCAGCAGTTACTCCCTGCAGGGGGGGCAAGAGACCCAGTACTTC.

This clonotype has just a few counts. J is TRBJ2-7 and V is TRBV20-1; D possibly uses TRBD1 or TRBD2 (5 bases each). Germline V lookup: CDR1 DFQATT, CDR2 SNEGSKA (reference sequence). The CDR3 is 13 amino acids. Trimming stripped 6 bases from V and 7 bases from J, with 19 bases between. In nucleotides, the CDR3 is TGCAGTGCCCGGGACGGACCTACTCGGGAGCAGTACTTC. Protein: CSARDGPTREQYF.

This clonotype was detected many times. The V and J genes are TRBV19 and TRBJ1-1; 8 positions match TRBD1. V shed 3 bases, J shed 3 bases, and the junction held 3 bases outside the gene matches. This CDR3 is built from 14 residues. CDR1 and CDR2 (germline): LNHDA, SQIVND (reference sequence). The CDR3, as DNA: TGTGCCAGTAGTATCAGGGGGCGGTACACTGAAGCTTTCTTT. This encodes CASSIRGRYTEAFF.

This clonotype occurred many times. The chain carries TRBV12-3 or TRBV12-4 and TRBJ2-7, with no clear D. With 3 bases removed from V and 2 bases from J, the gap between germline ends came to 11 bases. This CDR3 contains 14 residues. CDR3 bases: TGTGCCAGCAGTTTGGTAGGTATACCCTACGAGCAGTACTTC. This gives the protein CASSLVGIPYEQYF.

This clonotype was recorded at least ten times. This chain joins TRBV5-1 and TRBJ1-1; D unclear. The CDR3 sequence is 15 residues long. In germline, CDR1 is SGHRS, CDR2 YFSETQ. The germline V and J ends were trimmed by 0 bases and 3 bases, with 12 bases remaining between them. In DNA form, the CDR3 reads TGCGCCAGCAGCTTGGCCAGGACCTGGGACACTGAAGCTTTCTTT. Its protein product is CASSLARTWDTEAFF.

This clonotype was seen many times. The chain combines TRBV14 with TRBJ1-2; no firm D call. Germline lookup yields CDR1 SGHDN and CDR2 FVKESK. CDR3 size: 10 residues. V gave up 11 bases and J gave up 4 bases, with 8 bases separating them. The CDR3 region is CAPEGYGYTF. The DNA of the CDR3 is TGTGCCCCCGAAGGCTATGGCTACACCTTC.

Many counts were recorded for this clonotype. This chain connects TRBV19 to TRBJ1-1; no firm D call. Trimming shortened V by 6 bases and J by 7 bases, and 18 bases separated the two germline ends. Germline CDR1 LNHDA, CDR2 SQIVND (reference sequence). The CDR3 is 14 residues long. The CDR3 coding sequence is TGTGCCAGTAGGAGGGCGGTTGTAATTAGTGAAGCTTTCTTT. This encodes CASRRAVVISEAFF.

This clonotype was detected ten times or more. The gene calls are TRBV20-1 and TRBJ2-7; 8 bases map to TRBD1. Losses at the gene ends were 6 bases for V and 7 bases for J; bases not matched to a gene: 11. In germline, CDR1 is DFQATT, CDR2 SNEGSKA (reference sequence). This CDR3 contains 13 residues. The CDR3 region has the DNA TGCAGTGCACCGACAGGGGCCATGAGGGAGCAGTACTTC. As protein: CSAPTGAMREQYF.

This clonotype appeared many times. The chain has TRBV10-3 and TRBJ2-7; 10 bases are shared with TRBD2. The V gene end was trimmed by 5 bases and the J gene end by 2 bases; junction bases not matched to a gene: 3. From germline, CDR1 is ENHRY and CDR2 SYGVKD. CDR3 size: 14 residues. CDR3 in amino acids: CAISLAGAAYEQYF. In DNA form, the CDR3 reads TGTGCCATCAGTCTAGCGGGGGCAGCCTACGAGCAGTACTTC.

Ten or more counts support this clonotype. The chain recombines TRBV20-1 with TRBJ2-5; no reliable D call. The germline V gene has CDR1 DFQATT and CDR2 SNEGSKA (reference sequence). V was cut by 6 bases and J by 7 bases, with 12 bases left in between. The CDR3 is 11 amino acids. The chain's CDR3 is CSAPKGPTQYF. Here the CDR3 DNA reads TGCAGTGCCCCGAAAGGGCCGACCCAGTACTTC.

This clonotype was seen at least ten times. This chain uses TRBV6-1 with TRBJ1-2, with 9 bases aligning to TRBD1. V lost 3 bases and J lost 0; bases outside the gene matches: 2. CDR1 MNHNS and CDR2 SASEGT come from the germline V gene. The CDR3 is made up of 15 amino acids. The CDR3 sequence is CASSEGQGSNYGYTF. The CDR3 DNA sequence: TGTGCCAGCAGTGAGGGACAGGGATCTAACTATGGCTACACCTTC.

This clonotype was picked up many times. The chain carries TRBV5-1 and TRBJ1-1, with TRBD1 matching 7 bases. Germline trimming cut 0 bases from V and 6 bases from J; bases unmatched to any gene: 2. This CDR3 spans 13 amino acids. Germline V gene data show CDR1 as SGHRS and CDR2 as YFSETQ. The CDR3 is CASSLETGAEAFF. Written as DNA, the CDR3 is TGCGCCAGCAGCTTGGAAACAGGGGCTGAAGCTTTCTTT.

The chain joins TRBV11-2 to TRBJ2-7, with TRBD2 matching 9 bases. Germline V gene lookup returns CDR1 SGHAT and CDR2 FQNNGV. J lost 3 bases, V lost 4 bases, and 10 bases had no gene match. The CDR3 has 16 amino acids. The chain's CDR3 is CASSSPGRGGFYEQYF. In DNA form, the CDR3 reads TGTGCCAGCAGCTCCCCTGGGCGGGGGGGTTTCTACGAGCAGTACTTC.

This clonotype was recorded at least ten times. This chain uses TRBV12-3 or TRBV12-4 with TRBJ1-5; D remains ambiguous. The CDR3 runs 15 residues. V lost 2 bases and J lost 2, with 10 bases in between. The CDR3: CASSLLGLGNQPQHF. The CDR3 bases are TGTGCCAGCAGTTTACTGGGATTAGGCAATCAGCCCCAGCATTTT.

There are many counts of this clonotype. The chain couples TRBV5-1 to TRBJ1-2; a weak D match, TRBD1 (6 bases). Germline CDR1 is SGHRS and CDR2 is YFSETQ. This CDR3 contains 15 residues. V was trimmed by 4 bases and J by 2 bases, leaving 15 bases between them. The CDR3 here is CASSPDRPENYGYTF. The CDR3 DNA follows: TGCGCCAGCAGCCCCGACAGGCCCGAAAACTATGGCTACACCTTC.